What follows are 10 T cell receptor beta chains derived from one specimen sequenced in a study of human T cells and chemical hapten exposure (dated by TCRdb to the early 2020s). Libraries were built with RACE. TCRdb records NextSeq 500 as the sequencer. TCRdb trimmed the raw reads at Q25, called clones with MiXCR and kept productive beta chains. All rows with the same CDR3 protein become a single entry with the most common DNA and genes. The sample contains tens of thousands of distinct CDR3 sequences, roughly a tenth of them found a single time. Jointly, the top ten make up around 3.6% of the sample. Taken with the paper, the label for time point translates to: pre-sensitization, week 0. The treatment or condition label on this specimen signifies: therapeutic diphenylcyclopropenone sensitization with weekly scalp DPC. The material was whole blood, obtained in connection with sensitization to the hapten diphenylcyclopropenone (DPC). The receptors come from a woman aged 40 to 50 with alopecia areata. Some clones in this sample may be carry-over from other donors' samples.

The chain recombines TRBV10-3 with TRBJ2-7, with D possibly matching TRBD2 (5 bases). V gave up 6 bases and J gave up 5 bases, with 20 bases separating them. This CDR3 region has 15 residues. The V gene's germline CDR1 is ENHRY and CDR2 SYGVKD. The DNA for the CDR3 is TGTGCCATCAGAGCCCCGGGAAAGCGTGGGGACGAGCAGTACTTC. Its translation is CAIRAPGKRGDEQYF.

This clonotype has at least ten counts. The V gene is TRBV11-3, the J gene TRBJ1-1, with D unclear. CDR1 and CDR2 (germline): SGHNT, YENEEA. This CDR3 is 15 amino acids long. V was shortened by 0 bases and J by 1 base, with 9 bases between the two germline ends. The chain's CDR3 is CASSLDSQKNTEAFF. CDR3 nucleotide sequence: TGTGCCAGCAGCTTAGATAGCCAGAAGAACACTGAAGCTTTCTTT.

Of note for this clonotype: This may stem from a read error, because a much larger clone lies one nucleotide away. The chain recombines TRBV7-9 with TRBJ1-2; D is perhaps TRBD1 (5 bases). This CDR3 region has 13 residues. Germline V gene data show CDR1 as SEHNR and CDR2 as FQNEAQ (reference sequence). The CDR3 DNA follows: TGTGTCAGCAGCTTACGGGGCAACTATGGCTACACCTTC. It codes for CVSSLRGNYGYTF.

Comment on this clonotype: The junction shows a germline mismatch at one end, possibly a read error. The chain recombines TRBV7-7 with TRBJ2-2; tentatively, D is TRBD1 (6 bases). Germline assignment: CDR1 SSHAT and CDR2 FNYEAQ (reference sequence). This CDR3 region has 14 residues. The CDR3 spells CASSSNRVTGELFF. DNA for the CDR3: TGTGCTAGCAGTTCAAACAGGGTCACCGGGGAGCTGTTTTTT.

This clonotype was observed a few times. The V gene is TRBV30, the J gene TRBJ1-1, with unresolved D. In germline, CDR1 is GTSNPN, CDR2 SVGIG (reference sequence). The CDR3 has 14 residues. V lost 2 bases and J 1 base, leaving 11 bases between the germline ends. CDR3: CAWSLEVGNTEAFF. The DNA of the CDR3 is TGTGCCTGGAGTTTAGAGGTTGGGAACACTGAAGCTTTCTTT. The full variable domain, its missing parts supplied by reference TRBV30 and TRBJ1-1, is SQTIHQWPATLVQPVGSPLSLECTVEGTSNPNLYWYRQAAGRGLQLLFYSVGIGQISSEVPQNLSASRPQDRQFILSSKKLLLSDSGFYLCAWSLEVGNTEAFFGQGTRLTVV.

This clonotype was observed a handful of times. V is TRBV18 and J is TRBJ2-7; 7 bases agree with TRBD2. Looked up from germline, CDR1 is KGHSH and CDR2 is LQKENI. Unmatched junction bases numbered 9, after V lost 3 bases and J lost 4 bases. This CDR3 region has 15 residues. The CDR3 protein is CASSPPYGGGYEQYF. The CDR3 DNA sequence: TGTGCCAGCTCACCCCCTTATGGCGGGGGATACGAGCAGTACTTC. Full variable domain (remainder filled in from reference TRBV18 and TRBJ2-7): NAGVMQNPRHLVRRRGQEARLRCSPMKGHSHVYWYRQLPEEGLKFMVYLQKENIIDESGMPKERFSAEFPKEGPSILRIQQVVRGDSAAYFCASSPPYGGGYEQYFGPGTRLTVT.

On this clonotype itself: One end of the junction fails to match germline, which may point to a read error. The rearrangement uses TRBV11-2 and TRBJ2-7; no firm D call. The CDR3 contains 11 residues. Germline values: CDR1 SGHAT, CDR2 FQNNGV. The DNA for the CDR3 is TGTGCCAGCAGCCCTTCCTACGAGCAGAGCTTC. It yields the protein CASSPSYEQSF. The full variable domain, with the rest looked up from reference TRBV11-2 and TRBJ2-7, is EAGVAQSPRYKIIEKRQSVAFWCNPISGHATLYWYQQILGQGPKLLIQFQNNGVVDDSQLPKDRFSAERLKGVDSTLKIQPAKLEDSAVYLCASSPSYEQSFGPGTRLTVT.

This clonotype came up many times. The chain is built from TRBV4-2 and TRBJ2-3, with D possibly matching TRBD2 (6 bases). V gave up 0 bases and J gave up 1 base, with 11 bases separating them. The germline CDR1 and CDR2 sequences are LGHNA and YNFKEQ. The CDR3 runs to 16 residues. CDR3 loop: CASSQDWRGRTDTQYF. The CDR3 DNA reads TGTGCCAGCAGCCAAGATTGGAGGGGCCGCACAGATACGCAGTATTTT.

There are a few counts of this clonotype. The chain carries TRBV6-2 or TRBV6-3 and TRBJ2-7, with D possibly TRBD2 on 5 matching bases. Germline assignment: CDR1 MNHEY and CDR2 SVGEGT. The CDR3 spans 13 residues. Trimming removed 5 bases at V and 13 bases at J, with 21 bases between. The CDR3 coding sequence is TGTGCCAGCAGTCTTACGGGATCCCCCTCTGCCTACTTC. This gives the protein CASSLTGSPSAYF.

This clonotype was observed at least ten times. The chain combines TRBV27 with TRBJ1-1; D is unresolved. CDR3 length: 13 residues. Trimming left V 6 bases short and J 10 bases short, with 18 bases between. Per germline, CDR1 MNHEY and CDR2 SMNVEV (reference sequence). This chain's CDR3 is CASSGGYFRRAFF. CDR3 DNA: TGTGCCAGCAGCGGAGGCTATTTTAGGCGAGCTTTCTTT.